The clone carrying this T cell receptor beta chain is a singleton in its sample. What it binds is unknown. Total RNA amounting to roughly 0.5 ug was the source from which TCR beta cDNA was made with a constant-region primer. Three nested multiplex PCR rounds, a slightly modified ARM-PCR, produced the libraries for TCR beta. A single record per CDR3 protein comes from TCRdb applying MiXCR to the multiplex PCR reads. The repertoire holds 95,000 to 100,000 distinct CDR3 sequences, with about 67% as singletons. The data were obtained in a study of tumor-infiltrating lymphocytes in primary liver carcinoma. Study conclusions and caveats: The study found tumor-adjacent and tumor-blood pairs overlapped less than tumor region pairs.

Joint extraction of RNA and DNA used roughly 19-32 mg of bulk tissue that was unsorted. The receptor was derived from a woman in her sixties or seventies with primary liver carcinoma and hepatitis B virus infection. Sequenced sample: liver tumor tissue from sampling region 2. Indicated subset: tumor region T2, inferior pole.

The CDR3 nucleotides are TGTGCCAGCAGCCCCCATCAGCACGGACACTTTCGCTTTTGGGGCTATGAAGCTTTCTTT. Translating gives CASSPHQHGHFRFWGYEAFF. The genes are TRBV11-2 and TRBJ1-1, with a tentative D call TRBD1 (5 bases). Germline CDR1 SGHAT, CDR2 FQNNGV. The CDR3 loop spans 20 amino acids. V lost 5 bases to trimming and J lost 7 bases, with 35 bases between them.